The TCR beta chain under discussion was sequenced for a study of OX40 agonist ivuxolimab in advanced cancers. Across the study: Patients received the agonistic anti-OX40 (CD134) antibody ivuxolimab. People who had prior anti-PD-1, anti-PD-L1 or anti-CTLA-4 therapy could take part, and 40% had some. Dose-escalation patients' cancers were hepatocellular carcinoma, melanoma, renal cell or head and neck cancer.

Within the sample, this clone is large. The CDR3 extends over 12 amino acids. V was trimmed by 3 bases and J by 3 bases, leaving 4 bases between them. Germline CDR1 reads SGDLS; CDR2 reads YYNGEE. The assay was immunoSEQ multiplex PCR, and TCRdb's table has in-frame clones only and misses some. The sample has some 18,000 clones, approximately 83% seen once. This receptor was obtained from an adult with an advanced solid tumor such as melanoma, head and neck, liver or kidney cancer. Sequenced material: CD4+ or CD8+ T cells sorted from blood, taken in a trial of the OX40 agonist ivuxolimab. The chain is built from TRBV9 and TRBJ1-5, with no clear D. As DNA, the CDR3 is TGTGCCAGCAGCGGAATCAATCAGCCCCAGCATTTT. Translation gives CASSGINQPQHF. Full variable domain (rest looked up from reference TRBV9 and TRBJ1-5): DSGVTQTPKHLITATGQRVTLRCSPRSGDLSVYWYQQSLDQGLQFLIQYYNGEERAKGNILERFSAQQFPDLHSELNLSSLELGDSALYFCASSGINQPQHFGDGTRLSIL.